This T cell receptor (beta chain) was identified during a study of control samples from healthy donors and cancer patients. TCRdb's table, derived via immunoSEQ multiplex PCR, lists solely in-frame clones and lacks some. The table records 150,000 to 200,000 clones, approximately 92% of them present only once. V lost 3 bases and J lost 6, with 19 bases in between. The CDR3 runs 16 residues. Per the germline V gene, CDR1 is SGHDT and CDR2 is YYEEEE. This clonotype was obtained from a woman in her thirties or forties in good health. The chain employs TRBV5-6 and TRBJ1-5; D perhaps matches TRBD1 (6 bases). Sequences were obtained from blood. In nucleotides, the CDR3 is TGTGCCAGCAGCTGGGGCCCAGGGGATGTGGGTCAGCCCCAGCATTTT. Translating it yields CASSWGPGDVGQPQHF.